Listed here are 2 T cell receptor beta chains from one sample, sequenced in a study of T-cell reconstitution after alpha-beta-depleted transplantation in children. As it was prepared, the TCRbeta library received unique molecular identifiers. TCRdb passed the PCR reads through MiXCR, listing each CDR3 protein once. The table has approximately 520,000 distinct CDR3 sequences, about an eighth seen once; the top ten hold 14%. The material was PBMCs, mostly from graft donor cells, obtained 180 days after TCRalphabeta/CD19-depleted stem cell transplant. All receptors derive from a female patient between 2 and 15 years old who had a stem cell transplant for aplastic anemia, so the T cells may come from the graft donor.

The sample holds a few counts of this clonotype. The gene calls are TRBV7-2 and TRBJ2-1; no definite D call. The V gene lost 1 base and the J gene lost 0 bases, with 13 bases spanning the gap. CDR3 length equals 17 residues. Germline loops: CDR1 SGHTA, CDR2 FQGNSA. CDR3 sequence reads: CASSLVFGRLSYNEQFF. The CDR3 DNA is TGTGCCAGCAGCTTAGTATTTGGAAGACTCTCCTACAATGAGCAGTTCTTC.

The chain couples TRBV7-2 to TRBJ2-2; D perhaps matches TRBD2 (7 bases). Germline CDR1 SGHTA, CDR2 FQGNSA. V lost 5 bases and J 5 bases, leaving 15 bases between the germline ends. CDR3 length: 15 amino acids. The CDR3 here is CASSARGGATGELFF. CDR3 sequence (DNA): TGTGCCAGCAGCGCTCGTGGGGGGGCAACCGGGGAGCTGTTTTTT.